Listed below are T cell receptor beta chains from one sample, sequenced in a study of OX40 agonist ivuxolimab in advanced cancers. Libraries were prepared by immunoSEQ multiplex PCR; TCRdb keeps only in-frame clonotypes and omits some of them. The sample carries tens of thousands of clones, more than 85% recorded once. The source was CD4+ or CD8+ T cells sorted from blood, collected in a trial of the OX40 agonist ivuxolimab. Source of these receptors: an adult with an advanced solid tumor such as melanoma, head and neck, liver or kidney cancer. The CDR3 runs from the conserved cysteine through the conserved F or W. Fields, in order: D gene, J gene, V gene, clone size, CDR3 DNA, CDR3 protein. D genes are given only for firm matches. Some rows mark clone size as missing; the rest say once, few, many or name a class of expanded clone.

d_gene: -; j_gene: TRBJ1-4; v_gene: TRBV21-1; abundance: -; CDR3nt: TGTGCCAGCAGCAAAGGATTCCTGACAGGGCCCCTCTATAATGAAAAACTGTTTTTT; CDR3aa: CASSKGFLTGPLYNEKLFF
d_gene: -; j_gene: TRBJ1-1; v_gene: TRBV9; abundance: -; CDR3nt: TGTGCCAGCAGTCAAAGCCAATACACTGAAGCTTTCTTT; CDR3aa: CASSQSQYTEAFF
d_gene: -; j_gene: TRBJ2-3; v_gene: TRBV18; abundance: -; CDR3nt: TGTGCCAGCTCACGAAGTTTGGCAGGGGACACAGATACGCAGTATTTT; CDR3aa: CASSRSLAGDTDTQYF
d_gene: -; j_gene: TRBJ2-3; v_gene: TRBV7-7; abundance: -; CDR3nt: TGTGCTAGCAGCTTAGGGGGGGCGTCAGATACGCAGTATTTT; CDR3aa: CASSLGGASDTQYF
d_gene: -; j_gene: TRBJ2-1; v_gene: TRBV5-1; abundance: -; CDR3nt: TGCGCCAGCAGCTTGAACCTATACAATGAGCAGTTCTTC; CDR3aa: CASSLNLYNEQFF
d_gene: TRBD2; j_gene: TRBJ2-3; v_gene: TRBV28; abundance: -; CDR3nt: TGTGCCAGCAGTTTTATTAGCGGGAGAAAAACAGATACGCAGTATTTT; CDR3aa: CASSFISGRKTDTQYF
d_gene: -; j_gene: TRBJ1-5; v_gene: TRBV7-8; abundance: once; CDR3nt: TGTGCCAGCACCTCAGGTGGGGGAGCCCAGCCCCAGCATTTT; CDR3aa: CASTSGGGAQPQHF
d_gene: -; j_gene: TRBJ2-3; v_gene: TRBV11-2; abundance: -; CDR3nt: TGTGCCAGCAGCTTTCCCACAGATACGCAGTATTTT; CDR3aa: CASSFPTDTQYF
d_gene: -; j_gene: TRBJ2-1; v_gene: TRBV19; abundance: -; CDR3nt: TGTGCCAGTAGTATTCTGGAGGGCCTCAATGAGCAGTTCTTC; CDR3aa: CASSILEGLNEQFF
d_gene: -; j_gene: TRBJ1-6; v_gene: TRBV2; abundance: -; CDR3nt: TGTGCCAGCAGCGCGACCGGGACAAATAATTCACCCCTCCACTTT; CDR3aa: CASSATGTNNSPLHF
d_gene: -; j_gene: TRBJ2-7; v_gene: TRBV7-9; abundance: -; CDR3nt: TGTGCCAGCAGCGACCTCGCGAGCTCCTACGAGCAGTACTTC; CDR3aa: CASSDLASSYEQYF
d_gene: -; j_gene: TRBJ2-3; v_gene: TRBV11-3; abundance: -; CDR3nt: TGTGCCAGCGGCCGGGACTCGAGAGGTACGCAGTATTTT; CDR3aa: CASGRDSRGTQYF
d_gene: TRBD1; j_gene: TRBJ2-7; v_gene: TRBV6-5; abundance: -; CDR3nt: TGTGCCAGCAGTTCATACAGGGGTTCGGGCGAGCAGTACTTC; CDR3aa: CASSSYRGSGEQYF
d_gene: -; j_gene: TRBJ2-2; v_gene: TRBV19; abundance: -; CDR3nt: TGTGCCAGTACCCACCGGGCAGGGGATAACACCGGGGAGCTGTTTTTT; CDR3aa: CASTHRAGDNTGELFF
d_gene: TRBD1; j_gene: TRBJ2-3; v_gene: TRBV28; abundance: -; CDR3nt: TGTGCCAGCAGTGGACAGGGGGCCACAGATACGCAGTATTTT; CDR3aa: CASSGQGATDTQYF
d_gene: -; j_gene: TRBJ2-3; v_gene: TRBV7-9; abundance: -; CDR3nt: TGTGCCAGCAGCTTTGGCGGGAACACAGATACGCAGTATTTT; CDR3aa: CASSFGGNTDTQYF
d_gene: -; j_gene: TRBJ1-4; v_gene: TRBV11-1; abundance: -; CDR3nt: TGTGCCAGCAGCTCTGGACAGACGAAGGAAAAACTGTTTTTT; CDR3aa: CASSSGQTKEKLFF
d_gene: -; j_gene: TRBJ1-1; v_gene: TRBV28; abundance: -; CDR3nt: TGTGCCAGCAGCCTGGGGGGGACTTGGAACACTGAAGCTTTCTTT; CDR3aa: CASSLGGTWNTEAFF
d_gene: -; j_gene: TRBJ1-2; v_gene: TRBV5-1; abundance: -; CDR3nt: TGCGCCACCTCCGACCCAGGGGACTATGGCTACACCTTC; CDR3aa: CATSDPGDYGYTF
d_gene: -; j_gene: TRBJ2-3; v_gene: TRBV7-2; abundance: once; CDR3nt: TGTGCCAGCAGCTTAGTGTTCGGGTTGGGGGATACGCAGTATTTT; CDR3aa: CASSLVFGLGDTQYF
d_gene: -; j_gene: TRBJ1-4; v_gene: TRBV20-1; abundance: -; CDR3nt: TGCAGTGCTGCCCCGGGTGAAAAACTGTTTTTT; CDR3aa: CSAAPGEKLFF
d_gene: -; j_gene: TRBJ1-1; v_gene: TRBV7-3; abundance: -; CDR3nt: TGTGCCAGCAGCCCAAGGGCAGCTTTGAACACTGAAGCTTTCTTT; CDR3aa: CASSPRAALNTEAFF
d_gene: TRBD2; j_gene: TRBJ2-7; v_gene: TRBV6-5; abundance: -; CDR3nt: TGTGCCAGCAGTCAGGGGACTAGCGGGAGGGAGCAGTACTTC; CDR3aa: CASSQGTSGREQYF
d_gene: -; j_gene: TRBJ2-7; v_gene: TRBV7-9; abundance: few; CDR3nt: TGTGCCAGCAGCTTAGGAGGCGGGTCCTACGAGCAGTACTTC; CDR3aa: CASSLGGGSYEQYF
d_gene: TRBD2; j_gene: TRBJ2-3; v_gene: TRBV7-2; abundance: few; CDR3nt: TGTGCCAGCAGTCCGGGGACTAGCGGGAGGGAGGGGGCTCGAGATACGCAGTATTTT; CDR3aa: CASSPGTSGREGARDTQYF
d_gene: -; j_gene: TRBJ2-1; v_gene: TRBV7-9; abundance: -; CDR3nt: TGTGCCAGCAGCGCGCCCGGTGTGAATGAGCAGTTCTTC; CDR3aa: CASSAPGVNEQFF
d_gene: -; j_gene: TRBJ1-2; v_gene: TRBV11-3; abundance: few; CDR3nt: TGTGCCAGCAAGCAGGGTAGCCATGGCTACACCTTC; CDR3aa: CASKQGSHGYTF
d_gene: -; j_gene: TRBJ1-1; v_gene: TRBV28; abundance: -; CDR3nt: TGTGCCAGCAGCAGCCTCGGACAGCCGAACACTGAAGCTTTCTTT; CDR3aa: CASSSLGQPNTEAFF
d_gene: TRBD2; j_gene: TRBJ2-3; v_gene: TRBV6-5; abundance: -; CDR3nt: TGTGCCAGCAGTTACCGTAGGACTAGCCCGCAGTATTTT; CDR3aa: CASSYRRTSPQYF
d_gene: -; j_gene: TRBJ1-2; v_gene: TRBV28; abundance: few; CDR3nt: TGTGCCAGCAGTTTGGGGGGATGGTATGGCTACACCTTC; CDR3aa: CASSLGGWYGYTF
d_gene: -; j_gene: TRBJ2-7; v_gene: TRBV4-3; abundance: -; CDR3nt: TGCGCCAGCAGCCCCCGGACTAGGGGGGAGCAGTACTTC; CDR3aa: CASSPRTRGEQYF
d_gene: TRBD1; j_gene: TRBJ2-1; v_gene: TRBV19; abundance: -; CDR3nt: TGTGCCAGTAGTTCCCTTCCGGGACAGGGCTACAATGAGCAGTTCTTC; CDR3aa: CASSSLPGQGYNEQFF
d_gene: TRBD1; j_gene: TRBJ2-1; v_gene: TRBV13; abundance: few; CDR3nt: TGTGCCAGCAGCCCGGACAGGGGGGCAAGCTCCTACAATGAGCAGTTCTTC; CDR3aa: CASSPDRGASSYNEQFF
d_gene: -; j_gene: TRBJ2-4; v_gene: TRBV27; abundance: -; CDR3nt: TGTGCCAGCAGTTTAAGGGGGAAGGTCAAAAACATTCAGTACTTC; CDR3aa: CASSLRGKVKNIQYF
d_gene: TRBD2; j_gene: TRBJ2-5; v_gene: TRBV6-6; abundance: -; CDR3nt: TGTGCCAGCAGTCCAGGACTAGCGGGGCTGTTAGAGACCCAGTACTTC; CDR3aa: CASSPGLAGLLETQYF
d_gene: -; j_gene: TRBJ2-1; v_gene: TRBV7-3; abundance: -; CDR3nt: TGTGCCAGCAGCTTAGTGGCTTACAATGAGCAGTTCTTC; CDR3aa: CASSLVAYNEQFF
d_gene: -; j_gene: TRBJ2-5; v_gene: TRBV2; abundance: -; CDR3nt: TGTGCCAGCAGGGCGACCCGGAGTGAGGGGGCCCAGTACTTC; CDR3aa: CASRATRSEGAQYF
d_gene: TRBD1; j_gene: TRBJ1-2; v_gene: TRBV7-3; abundance: -; CDR3nt: TGTGCCAGCAGCCCTGAACCCGGGACAGGGTATGGCTACACCTTC; CDR3aa: CASSPEPGTGYGYTF
d_gene: TRBD1; j_gene: TRBJ1-2; v_gene: TRBV19; abundance: -; CDR3nt: TGTGCCAGTACCCCAGGGGGCTACTATGGCTACACCTTC; CDR3aa: CASTPGGYYGYTF
d_gene: TRBD1; j_gene: TRBJ2-7; v_gene: TRBV7-9; abundance: -; CDR3nt: TGTGCCAGCAGCGCGCGGGACAGGGTCGAGCAGTACTTC; CDR3aa: CASSARDRVEQYF
d_gene: -; j_gene: TRBJ2-2; v_gene: TRBV30; abundance: -; CDR3nt: TGTGCCTGGAGTGTACTTCTGACAGGGAGGGCCGGGGAGCTGTTTTTT; CDR3aa: CAWSVLLTGRAGELFF
d_gene: -; j_gene: TRBJ2-1; v_gene: TRBV15; abundance: -; CDR3nt: TGTGCCACCAGCAGAGACTTTAAGGGGGGGAATGAGCAGTTCTTC; CDR3aa: CATSRDFKGGNEQFF
d_gene: TRBD2; j_gene: TRBJ2-2; v_gene: TRBV19; abundance: -; CDR3nt: TGTGCCAGTAGTATAGGTCGAGCGGGAGGAAACACCGGGGAGCTGTTTTTT; CDR3aa: CASSIGRAGGNTGELFF
d_gene: -; j_gene: TRBJ2-4; v_gene: TRBV4-1; abundance: -; CDR3nt: TGCGCCAGCAGCCAGAGCGAGGGGGGGGCGGCCAAAAACATTCAGTACTTC; CDR3aa: CASSQSEGGAAKNIQYF
d_gene: -; j_gene: TRBJ1-3; v_gene: TRBV6-5; abundance: -; CDR3nt: TGTGCCAGCAGTTACTCGATGTCCATCTCTGGAAACACCATATATTTT; CDR3aa: CASSYSMSISGNTIYF
d_gene: TRBD2; j_gene: TRBJ2-1; v_gene: TRBV11-2; abundance: -; CDR3nt: TGTGCCAGCAGCACTCGGGGGCTAGCGGGAGCCGGTGAGCAGTTCTTC; CDR3aa: CASSTRGLAGAGEQFF
d_gene: TRBD2; j_gene: TRBJ2-5; v_gene: TRBV14; abundance: -; CDR3nt: TGTGCCAGCAGCCATCCTTCCGATCCAGCGGGAGGCCAAGAGACCCAGTACTTC; CDR3aa: CASSHPSDPAGGQETQYF
d_gene: TRBD1; j_gene: TRBJ2-1; v_gene: TRBV5-4; abundance: once; CDR3nt: TGTGCCAGCAGCTTACAGGGGGTTAGGGATGAGCAGTTCTTC; CDR3aa: CASSLQGVRDEQFF
d_gene: -; j_gene: TRBJ2-3; v_gene: TRBV18; abundance: -; CDR3nt: TGTGCCAGCTCGCCCAGTACTGCGAGCACAGATACGCAGTATTTT; CDR3aa: CASSPSTASTDTQYF
d_gene: -; j_gene: TRBJ1-5; v_gene: TRBV7-2; abundance: few; CDR3nt: TGTGCCAGCAGCTTAGGCGGATTAATCATGCCCCAGCATTTT; CDR3aa: CASSLGGLIMPQHF
d_gene: -; j_gene: TRBJ2-5; v_gene: TRBV7-9; abundance: -; CDR3nt: TGTGCCAGCAGCCCCGCAGCTGAGCAGTACTTC; CDR3aa: CASSPAAEQYF
d_gene: -; j_gene: TRBJ1-3; v_gene: TRBV6-6; abundance: -; CDR3nt: TGTGCCAGCAGGCCAACATCACCTGGAAACACCATATATTTT; CDR3aa: CASRPTSPGNTIYF
d_gene: -; j_gene: TRBJ1-4; v_gene: TRBV4-3; abundance: -; CDR3nt: TGCGCCAGCAGCCAAGATCGAGGAAAACTGTTTTTT; CDR3aa: CASSQDRGKLFF
d_gene: -; j_gene: TRBJ2-3; v_gene: TRBV7-2; abundance: -; CDR3nt: TGTGCCAGCAGCTTAGAGAGCGGGTGGACAGATACGCAGTATTTT; CDR3aa: CASSLESGWTDTQYF
d_gene: TRBD1; j_gene: TRBJ2-7; v_gene: TRBV5-4; abundance: -; CDR3nt: TGTGCCAGCAGCGGACCGACAGGGCGGGAGCAGTACTTC; CDR3aa: CASSGPTGREQYF
d_gene: TRBD2; j_gene: TRBJ2-1; v_gene: TRBV6-5; abundance: -; CDR3nt: TGTGCCAGCAGTTACAGGCGGGAGGTATACAATGAGCAGTTCTTC; CDR3aa: CASSYRREVYNEQFF
d_gene: TRBD1; j_gene: TRBJ1-5; v_gene: TRBV7-2; abundance: -; CDR3nt: TGTGCCAGCAGCCCTGGACAGGGAAATCAGCCCCAGCATTTT; CDR3aa: CASSPGQGNQPQHF